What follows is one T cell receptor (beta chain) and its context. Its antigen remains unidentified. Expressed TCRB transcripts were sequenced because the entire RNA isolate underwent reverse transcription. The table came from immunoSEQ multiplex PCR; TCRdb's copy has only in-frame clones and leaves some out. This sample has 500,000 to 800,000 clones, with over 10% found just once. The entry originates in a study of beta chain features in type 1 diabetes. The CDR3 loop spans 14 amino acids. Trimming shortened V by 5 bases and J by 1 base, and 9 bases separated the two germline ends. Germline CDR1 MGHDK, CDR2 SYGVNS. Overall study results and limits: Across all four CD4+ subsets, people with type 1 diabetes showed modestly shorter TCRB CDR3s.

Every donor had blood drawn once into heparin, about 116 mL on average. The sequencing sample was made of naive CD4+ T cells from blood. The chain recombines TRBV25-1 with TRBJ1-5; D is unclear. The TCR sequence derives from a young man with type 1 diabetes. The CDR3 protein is CASSTSRSNQPQHF. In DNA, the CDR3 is TGTGCCAGCAGTACCTCGCGGAGCAATCAGCCCCAGCATTTT. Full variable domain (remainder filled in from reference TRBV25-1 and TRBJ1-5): EADIYQTPRYLVIGTGKKITLECSQTMGHDKMYWYQQDPGMELHLIHYSYGVNSTEKGDLSSESTVSRIRTEHFPLTLESARPSHTSQYLCASSTSRSNQPQHFGDGTRLSIL.